This section outlines one T cell receptor beta chain sequence together with its context. The data stem from a study of blood T cell repertoires in COVID-19. As for the study in general: Samples of COVID-19 (acute and convalescent) were obtained from the United States, Italy and Spain. Sample material is recorded as cDNA or gDNA derived from T cells, B-cell-depleted T cells, or PBMCs.

Generated by immunoSEQ multiplex PCR, the TCRdb table keeps only in-frame clones and is missing some. The sample holds fewer than 350,000 clones, 87% seen once. Across 20 to 25 US areas, participants ranged in age from about 18 to 100 years. Germline V gene data show CDR1 as SEHNR and CDR2 as FQNEAQ (reference sequence). With V trimmed by 6 bases and J by 7 bases, 6 bases remained unmatched. This CDR3 is 14 amino acids long. Sequenced material: PBMCs or T cells enriched from blood (not recorded which). This chain uses TRBV7-9 with TRBJ1-6; TRBD1 aligns across 7 bases. This sequence originates from a woman in her thirties or forties who had recovered from COVID-19. The CDR3 nucleotides are TGTGCCAGCAGTTCGACAGGGTCAAATTCACCCCTCCACTTT. This translates into CASSSTGSNSPLHF.